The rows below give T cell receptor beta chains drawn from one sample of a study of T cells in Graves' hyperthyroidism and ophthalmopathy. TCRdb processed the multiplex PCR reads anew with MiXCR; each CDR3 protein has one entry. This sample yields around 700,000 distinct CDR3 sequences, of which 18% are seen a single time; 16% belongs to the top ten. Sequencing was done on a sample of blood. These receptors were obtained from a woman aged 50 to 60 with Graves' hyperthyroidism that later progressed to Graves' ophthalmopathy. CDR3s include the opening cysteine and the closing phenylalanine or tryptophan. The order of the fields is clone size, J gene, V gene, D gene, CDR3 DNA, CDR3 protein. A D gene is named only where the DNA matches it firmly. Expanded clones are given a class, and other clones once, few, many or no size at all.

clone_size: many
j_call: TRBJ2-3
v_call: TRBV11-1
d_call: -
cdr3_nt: TGTGCCAGCAGCTTAGGTGGTCGAGGGGCGGTGGATACGCAGTATTTT
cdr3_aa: CASSLGGRGAVDTQYF

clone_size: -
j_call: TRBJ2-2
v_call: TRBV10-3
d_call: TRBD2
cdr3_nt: TGTGCCCTCCGCAGCGGGGCGAACACCGGGGAGCTGTTTTTT
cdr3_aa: CALRSGANTGELFF

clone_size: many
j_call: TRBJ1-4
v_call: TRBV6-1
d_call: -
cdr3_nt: TGTGCCAGCACCCCCGGGGGTGGGGATGAAAAACTGTTTTTT
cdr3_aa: CASTPGGGDEKLFF

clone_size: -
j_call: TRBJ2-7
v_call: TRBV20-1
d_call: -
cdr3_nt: TGCAGTGGATCGACAGGGAGGGCCTACGAGCAGTACTTC
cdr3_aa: CSGSTGRAYEQYF

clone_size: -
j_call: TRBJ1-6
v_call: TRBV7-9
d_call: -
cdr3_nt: TGTGCCAGCAGCATAAGACGGAGCTCCTATAATTCACCCCTCCACTTT
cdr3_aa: CASSIRRSSYNSPLHF

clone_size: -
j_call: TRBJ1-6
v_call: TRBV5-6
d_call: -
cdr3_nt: TGTGCCAGCAGCCCGGTAGCTGGGGGGAGCTCCTATAATTCACCCCTCCACTTT
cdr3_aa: CASSPVAGGSSYNSPLHF

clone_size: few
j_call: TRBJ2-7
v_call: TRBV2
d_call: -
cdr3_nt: TGCGCCAGCGGTCAACGGGGTCGGGGCGAGCAGTACTTC
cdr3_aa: CASGQRGRGEQYF

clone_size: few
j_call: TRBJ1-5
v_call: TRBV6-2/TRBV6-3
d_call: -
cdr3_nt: TGTGCCAGCAGCCGTGGACAGTCGTATAGCAATCAGCCCCAGCATTTT
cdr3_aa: CASSRGQSYSNQPQHF

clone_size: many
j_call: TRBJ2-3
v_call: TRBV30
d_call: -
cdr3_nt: TGTGCCTGGACTCGGCTAGCACACCTCACAGATACGCAGTATTTT
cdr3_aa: CAWTRLAHLTDTQYF

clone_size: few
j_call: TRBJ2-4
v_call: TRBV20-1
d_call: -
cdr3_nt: TGCAGTGCTAGAATGGACAACAAAAACATTCAGTACTTC
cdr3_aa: CSARMDNKNIQYF

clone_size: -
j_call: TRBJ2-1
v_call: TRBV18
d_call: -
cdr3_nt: TGTGCCAGCTCACCAGAGGACACAGGATTCAATGAGCAGTTCTTC
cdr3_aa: CASSPEDTGFNEQFF

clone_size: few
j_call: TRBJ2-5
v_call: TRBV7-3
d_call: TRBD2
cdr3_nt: TGTGCCAGCAGCTACTATGGACTAGCGGGGGGGGGGGAGACCCAGTACTTC
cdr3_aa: CASSYYGLAGGGETQYF

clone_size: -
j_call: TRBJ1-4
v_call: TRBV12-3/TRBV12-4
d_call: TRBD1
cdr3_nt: TGTGCCAGCAGTTTAGGAGGGACAGGGGTGGCTGAAAGACTGTTTTTT
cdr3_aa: CASSLGGTGVAERLFF

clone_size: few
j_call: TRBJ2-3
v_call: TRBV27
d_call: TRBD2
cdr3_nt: TGTGCCAGCGGACTAGCGGGGGCTAGTGATACGCAGTATTTT
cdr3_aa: CASGLAGASDTQYF

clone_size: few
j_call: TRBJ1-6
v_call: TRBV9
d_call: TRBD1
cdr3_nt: TGTGCCAGCAGCGCGACAGGGGTCTATAATTCACCCCTCCACTTT
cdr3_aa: CASSATGVYNSPLHF

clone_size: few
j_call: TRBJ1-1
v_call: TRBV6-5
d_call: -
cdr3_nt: TGTGCCAGCAGTCTACTACAAGAGAACACTGAAGCTTTCTTT
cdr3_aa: CASSLLQENTEAFF

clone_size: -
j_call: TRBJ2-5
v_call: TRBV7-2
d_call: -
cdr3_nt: TGTGCCAGCAGCTACGAGACCCTTTGGACCCAAGAGACCCAGTACTTC
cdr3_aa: CASSYETLWTQETQYF

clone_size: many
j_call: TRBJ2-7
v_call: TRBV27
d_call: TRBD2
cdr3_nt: TGTGCCATCTCGTCTAGCGGGGGGGCCGGCGAGCAGTACTTC
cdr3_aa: CAISSSGGAGEQYF

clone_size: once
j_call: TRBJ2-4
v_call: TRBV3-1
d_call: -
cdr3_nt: TGTGCCAGCAGCCCGAGGCCCTGGCAAAACATTCAGTACTTC
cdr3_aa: CASSPRPWQNIQYF

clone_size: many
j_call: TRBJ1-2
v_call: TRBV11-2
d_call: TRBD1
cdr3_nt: TGTGCCAGCAGAGTTCAGGGGGCTGACTATGGCTACACCTTC
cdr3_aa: CASRVQGADYGYTF

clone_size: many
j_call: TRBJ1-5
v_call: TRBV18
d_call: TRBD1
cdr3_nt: TGTGCCAGCTCACCTACAGGGGGACGGGATCAGCCCCAGCATTTT
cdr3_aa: CASSPTGGRDQPQHF

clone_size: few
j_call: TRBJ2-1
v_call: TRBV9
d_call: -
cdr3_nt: TGTGCCAGCAGCGTAACGGGTTCGGCAACGGTGGATGAGCAGTTCTTC
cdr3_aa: CASSVTGSATVDEQFF

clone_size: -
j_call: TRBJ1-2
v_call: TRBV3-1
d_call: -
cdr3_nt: TGTGCCAGCGGCCTTAATTGGGGCGGCTTTGGCAATGGCTACACCTTC
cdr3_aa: CASGLNWGGFGNGYTF

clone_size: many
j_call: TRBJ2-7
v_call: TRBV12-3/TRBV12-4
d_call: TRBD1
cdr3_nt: TGTGCCAGCAGTCAGACAGGGATCCACGAGCAGTACTTC
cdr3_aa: CASSQTGIHEQYF

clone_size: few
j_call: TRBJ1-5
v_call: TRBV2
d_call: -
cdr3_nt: TGTGCCAGCAATCAGGGATATAGCAATCAGCCCCAGCATTTT
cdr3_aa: CASNQGYSNQPQHF

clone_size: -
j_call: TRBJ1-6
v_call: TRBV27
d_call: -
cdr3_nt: TGTGCCAGCAGTCCTATGGGAGGAAGGGGATCACCCCTCCACTTT
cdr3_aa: CASSPMGGRGSPLHF

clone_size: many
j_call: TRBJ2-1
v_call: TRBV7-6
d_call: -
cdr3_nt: TGTGCCAGCAGCTTGTCCACAGATTTTGACAATGAGCAGTTCTTC
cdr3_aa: CASSLSTDFDNEQFF

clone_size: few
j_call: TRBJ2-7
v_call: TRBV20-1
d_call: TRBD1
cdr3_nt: TGCAGTGCTAGATGGGACAGGGAGCTCTACGAGCAGTACTTC
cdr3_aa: CSARWDRELYEQYF

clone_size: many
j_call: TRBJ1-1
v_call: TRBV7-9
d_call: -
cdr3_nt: TGTGCCAGCAGCTTAGACAGTCTTTGGAATGAAGCTTTCTTT
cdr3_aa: CASSLDSLWNEAFF

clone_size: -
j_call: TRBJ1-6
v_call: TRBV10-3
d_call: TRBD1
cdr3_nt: TGTGCCAGCGGGGGGACAGGGGCAGTTTCACCCCTCCACTTT
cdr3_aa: CASGGTGAVSPLHF

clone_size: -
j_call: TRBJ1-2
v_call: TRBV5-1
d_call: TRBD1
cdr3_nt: TGCGCCAGCAGCGCCGGACAGGGAAGGAGCATCTATGGCTACACCTTC
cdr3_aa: CASSAGQGRSIYGYTF

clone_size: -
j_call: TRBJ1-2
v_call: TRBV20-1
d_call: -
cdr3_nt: TGCAGTGCTAGAAATGGACAGAGGAACTATGGCTACACCTTC
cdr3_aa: CSARNGQRNYGYTF

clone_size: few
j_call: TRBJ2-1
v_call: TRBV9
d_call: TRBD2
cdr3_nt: TGTGCCAGCAGCGTATGGGGGGAGGGTGAGCAGTTCTTC
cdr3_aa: CASSVWGEGEQFF

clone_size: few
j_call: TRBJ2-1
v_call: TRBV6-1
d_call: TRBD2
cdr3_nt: TGTGCCAGCAGTGAGGGACTAGCGGGGGGATATGAGCAGTTCTTC
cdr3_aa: CASSEGLAGGYEQFF

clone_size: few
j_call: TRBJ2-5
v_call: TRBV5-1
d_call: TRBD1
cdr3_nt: TGCGCCAGCAGCTTGAGGGACAGGGTGGTTTCGGAGACCCAGTACTTC
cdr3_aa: CASSLRDRVVSETQYF

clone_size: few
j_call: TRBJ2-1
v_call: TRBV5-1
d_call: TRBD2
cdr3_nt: TGCGCCAGCAGCTTGGACGGGGGGGCAAGACCCAATGAGCAGTTCTTC
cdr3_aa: CASSLDGGARPNEQFF

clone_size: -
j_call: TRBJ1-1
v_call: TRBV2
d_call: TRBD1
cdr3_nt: TGTGCCAGAGGGACGCAGGGGGAGGGCACTGAAGCTTTCTTT
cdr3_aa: CARGTQGEGTEAFF

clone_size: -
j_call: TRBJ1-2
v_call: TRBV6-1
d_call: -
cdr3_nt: TGTGCCAGCAGCCGCACAGGATTCTATGGCTACACCTTC
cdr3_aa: CASSRTGFYGYTF

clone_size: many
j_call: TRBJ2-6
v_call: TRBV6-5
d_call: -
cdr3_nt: TGTGCCAGCAGTTACAAACCATCGCGACTTGGGGCCAACGTCCTGACTTTC
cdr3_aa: CASSYKPSRLGANVLTF

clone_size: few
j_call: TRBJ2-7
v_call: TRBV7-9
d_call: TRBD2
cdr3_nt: TGTGCCAGCAGCCGGACTAGCGCTTACGAGCAGTACTTC
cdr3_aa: CASSRTSAYEQYF

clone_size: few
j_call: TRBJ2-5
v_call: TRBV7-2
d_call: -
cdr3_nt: TGTGCCAGCAGCTTTTCGGAGAAAGAGACCCAGTACTTC
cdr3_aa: CASSFSEKETQYF

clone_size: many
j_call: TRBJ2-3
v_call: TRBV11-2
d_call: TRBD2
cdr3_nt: TGTGCCAGCAGCTTAGAGGCCGCGGGGGGGAGCACAGATACGCAGTATTTT
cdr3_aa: CASSLEAAGGSTDTQYF

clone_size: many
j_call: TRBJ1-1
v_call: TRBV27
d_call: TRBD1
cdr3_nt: TGTGCCAGCAGTTTAAATCCCGGACAGGGGGCCTACACTGAAGCTTTCTTT
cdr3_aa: CASSLNPGQGAYTEAFF

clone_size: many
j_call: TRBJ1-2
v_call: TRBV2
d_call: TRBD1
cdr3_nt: TGTGCCAGCAGCCCCCGAACGACAGGGATCGAAGGCTACACCTTC
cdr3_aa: CASSPRTTGIEGYTF

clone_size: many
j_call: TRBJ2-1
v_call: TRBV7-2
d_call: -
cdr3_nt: TGTGCCAGCAGCCTATACACAGGATATACTGAGCAGTTCTTC
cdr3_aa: CASSLYTGYTEQFF

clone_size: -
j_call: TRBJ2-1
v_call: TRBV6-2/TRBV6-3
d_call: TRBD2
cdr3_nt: TGTGCCAGCAGTTACTCGAGTGGGACTAGCGGGAATCTTAATGAGCAGTTCTTC
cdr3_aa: CASSYSSGTSGNLNEQFF

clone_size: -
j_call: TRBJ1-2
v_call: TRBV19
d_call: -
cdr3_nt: TGTGCCAGTAGAGGGACCCGCGACTATGGCTACACCTTC
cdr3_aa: CASRGTRDYGYTF

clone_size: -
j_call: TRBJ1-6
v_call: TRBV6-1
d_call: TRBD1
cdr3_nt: TGTGCCAGCAGTCCTTCCCCGGGACAGGGTAACTCACCCCTCCACTTT
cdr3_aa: CASSPSPGQGNSPLHF